The 14 T cell receptor beta chains below were found in one sample sequenced in a study of blood T cell repertoires in COVID-19. Profiled with immunoSEQ multiplex PCR; TCRdb holds only in-frame clones, not every one. Among approximately 190,000 clones listed, approximately 86% were seen once. Sequenced sample: PBMCs or T cells enriched from blood (not recorded which). These receptors all come from a woman aged 55-70 years with acute COVID-19.

V and J are TRBV15 and TRBJ1-5; D perhaps matches TRBD1 (5 bases). V dropped 0 bases and J dropped 11 bases, with 14 bases sitting between them. The CDR3 totals 14 residues. Germline V gene sequence: CDR1 LNHNV, CDR2 YYDKDF (reference sequence). The CDR3: CATSRDVGSRAQHF. In DNA form, the CDR3 reads TGTGCCACCAGCAGAGATGTGGGGTCCAGGGCCCAGCATTTT.

At least ten counts were recorded for this clone. The chain is built from TRBV11-2 and TRBJ2-5; no firm D call. Germline CDR1 is SGHAT and CDR2 is FQNNGV. The length of the CDR3 is 13 residues. V was shortened by 1 base and J by 4 bases, with 7 bases between the two germline ends. The CDR3 DNA reads TGTGCCAGCAGCTTAGGAGCATCAGAGACCCAGTACTTC. This sequence encodes CASSLGASETQYF.

The genes are TRBV5-1 and TRBJ2-1; no clear D gene. The CDR3 has 11 residues. Germline V gene data show CDR1 as SGHRS and CDR2 as YFSETQ. V was clipped by 4 bases and J by 8 bases, with 7 bases between them. The chain's CDR3 is CASSTDYEQFF. The CDR3 DNA reads TGCGCCAGCAGCACTGATTATGAGCAGTTCTTC.

V gene TRBV29-1 combines with J gene TRBJ2-2, with TRBD2 matching 11 bases. In germline, CDR1 is SQVTM, CDR2 ANQGSEA. CDR3 length: 16 residues. V trimming: 2 bases; J trimming: 2 bases; junction bases outside the gene matches: 4. This chain's CDR3 is CSVEYGTSGNTGELFF. As DNA, the CDR3 is TGCAGCGTTGAATATGGGACTAGCGGAAACACCGGGGAGCTGTTTTTT.

The V call is TRBV28, the J call TRBJ1-2; tentative D call: TRBD1 (5 bases). Germline V CDR1 and CDR2: MDHEN, SYDVKM. The CDR3 length is 12 residues. Trimming shortened V by 6 bases and J by 3 bases, and 8 bases separated the two germline ends. DNA of the CDR3: TGTGCCAGCAGAACGACAGACTATGGCTACACCTTC. It translates to CASRTTDYGYTF.

This sequence joins TRBV18 and TRBJ2-4; 7 positions agree with TRBD1. Germline lookup yields CDR1 KGHSH and CDR2 LQKENI. The CDR3 is made up of 14 amino acids. V was clipped by 2 bases and J by 11 bases; unmatched bases: 9. The CDR3 bases are TGTGCCAGCTCACCAGCCGGGACAGCACTCCTTCAGTACTTC. This sequence encodes CASSPAGTALLQYF.

J is TRBJ2-1 and V is TRBV27; 11 positions match TRBD2. The CDR3 loop spans 16 amino acids. The junction had 11 bases not matched to a gene; V was cut back by 6 bases and J by 7 bases. Germline V gene lookup returns CDR1 MNHEY and CDR2 SMNVEV (reference sequence). CDR3 in amino acids: CASRITTSGRVNEQFF. CDR3 DNA: TGTGCCAGCAGGATTACTACTAGCGGGAGAGTGAATGAGCAGTTCTTC.

This chain connects TRBV7-2 to TRBJ2-4; D might be TRBD2 (7 bases). This CDR3 is built from 16 residues. Per germline, CDR1 SGHTA and CDR2 FQGNSA. V dropped 5 bases and J dropped 2 bases, with 16 bases sitting between them. CDR3: CASSPRGGRSKNIQYF. DNA for the CDR3: TGTGCCAGCAGCCCAAGGGGGGGCCGGTCCAAAAACATTCAGTACTTC. The full variable domain, completed using reference TRBV7-2 and TRBJ2-4, is GAGVSQSPSNKVTEKGKDVELRCDPISGHTALYWYRQSLGQGLEFLIYFQGNSAPDKSGLPSDRFSAERTGGSVSTLTIQRTQQEDSAVYLCASSPRGGRSKNIQYFGAGTRLSVL.

This clone was detected only a few times. The chain joins TRBV15 to TRBJ1-6; unclear D gene. V was cut by 3 bases and J by 6 bases, with 3 bases left in between. The germline V gene has CDR1 LNHNV and CDR2 YYDKDF (reference sequence). CDR3 length equals 12 residues. The CDR3, as DNA: TGTGCCACCAGCAGGAGTAATTCACCCCTCCACTTT. Encoded protein: CATSRSNSPLHF.

V is TRBV11-3 and J is TRBJ2-7; D is possibly TRBD1 (5 bases). Germline loops: CDR1 SGHNT, CDR2 YENEEA. This CDR3 spans 15 amino acids. V was shortened by 0 bases and J by 4 bases, with 13 bases between the two germline ends. This chain's CDR3 is CASSLDRNRLYEQYF. The CDR3 region has the DNA TGTGCCAGCAGCTTAGATCGAAACAGGTTGTACGAGCAGTACTTC.

The genes are TRBV6-5 and TRBJ1-6, with D perhaps TRBD1 (5 bases). Per the germline V gene, CDR1 is MNHEY and CDR2 is SVGAGI. The CDR3 extends over 14 amino acids. Trimming left V 8 bases short and J 7 bases short, with 15 bases between. The CDR3: CASGGGTSNSPLHF. CDR3 nucleotide sequence: TGTGCCAGCGGGGGGGGTACGTCAAATTCACCCCTCCACTTT.

This chain connects TRBV4-3 to TRBJ2-1, with D possibly matching TRBD2 (7 bases). CDR3 length: 16 amino acids. Germline assignment: CDR1 LGHNA and CDR2 YSLEER. V was clipped by 0 bases and J by 5 bases, with 14 bases between them. CDR3 loop: CASSQDYRGANNEQFF. CDR3 nucleotide sequence: TGCGCCAGCAGCCAAGACTACCGGGGGGCTAACAATGAGCAGTTCTTC.

The chain couples TRBV11-3 to TRBJ2-3; weak D call: TRBD2 (6 bases). Between the trimmed V and J ends, which lost 5 bases and 5 bases, there was a span of 17 bases. The CDR3 covers 15 residues. Germline V CDR1 and CDR2: SGHNT, YENEEA. CDR3 region: CASSPGGARLDTQYF. Written as DNA, the CDR3 is TGTGCCAGCAGCCCTGGCGGGGCCCGGTTAGATACGCAGTATTTT.

The chain joins TRBV5-1 to TRBJ2-5; unclear D gene. Germline-derived CDR1 and CDR2 are SGHRS and YFSETQ. This CDR3 is 15 amino acids long. V was shortened by 4 bases and J by 0 bases, with 13 bases between the two germline ends. The CDR3 sequence: CASSAQPLYQETQYF. CDR3 bases: TGCGCCAGCAGCGCACAGCCCCTGTACCAAGAGACCCAGTACTTC.